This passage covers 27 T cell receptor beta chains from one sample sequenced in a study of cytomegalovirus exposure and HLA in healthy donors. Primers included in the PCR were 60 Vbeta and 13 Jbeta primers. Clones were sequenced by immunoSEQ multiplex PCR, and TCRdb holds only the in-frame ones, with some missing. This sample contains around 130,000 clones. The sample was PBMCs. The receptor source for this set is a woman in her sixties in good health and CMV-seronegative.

The CDR3, as DNA: TGTGCCAGCACCGATCGAGGGGGAAACACCATATATTTT. Its protein product is CASTDRGGNTIYF. The chain is built from TRBV2 and TRBJ1-3; D is unclear. This CDR3 has 13 residues. Trimming shortened V by 7 bases and J by 4 bases, and 11 bases separated the two germline ends. CDR1 and CDR2 (germline): SNHLY, FYNNEI.

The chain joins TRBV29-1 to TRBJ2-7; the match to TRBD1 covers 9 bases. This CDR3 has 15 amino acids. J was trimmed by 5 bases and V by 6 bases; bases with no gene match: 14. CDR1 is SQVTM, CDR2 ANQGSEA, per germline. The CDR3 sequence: CSVAWRDRDPHEQYF. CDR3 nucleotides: TGCAGCGTCGCCTGGCGGGACAGGGACCCCCACGAGCAGTACTTC.

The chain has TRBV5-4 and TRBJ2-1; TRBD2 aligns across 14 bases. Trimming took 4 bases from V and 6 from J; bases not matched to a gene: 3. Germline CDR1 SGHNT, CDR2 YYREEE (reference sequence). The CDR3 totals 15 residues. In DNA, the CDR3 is TGTGCCAGCAGCCCGACTAGCGGGGGGGGCAATGAGCAGTTCTTC. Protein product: CASSPTSGGGNEQFF.

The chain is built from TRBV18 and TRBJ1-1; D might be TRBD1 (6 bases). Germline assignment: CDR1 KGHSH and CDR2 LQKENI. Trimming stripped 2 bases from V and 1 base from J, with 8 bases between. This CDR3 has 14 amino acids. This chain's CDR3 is CASSPRQENTEAFF. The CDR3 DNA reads TGTGCCAGCTCACCAAGACAGGAGAACACTGAAGCTTTCTTT.

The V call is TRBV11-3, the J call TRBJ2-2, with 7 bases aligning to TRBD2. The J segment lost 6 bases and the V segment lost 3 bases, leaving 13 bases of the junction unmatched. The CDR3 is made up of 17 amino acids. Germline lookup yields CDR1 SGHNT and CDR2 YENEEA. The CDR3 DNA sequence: TGTGCCAGCAGCTTGGGTGGCGGGAGCTTGTATTCCGGGGAGCTGTTTTTT. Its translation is CASSLGGGSLYSGELFF.

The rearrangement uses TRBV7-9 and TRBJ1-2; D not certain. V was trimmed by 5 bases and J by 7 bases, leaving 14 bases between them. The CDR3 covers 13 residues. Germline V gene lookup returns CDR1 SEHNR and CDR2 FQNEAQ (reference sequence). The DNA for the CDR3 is TGTGCCAGCAGCCCCTCGCGGGGTGGTGGCTACACCTTC. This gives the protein CASSPSRGGGYTF.

The CDR3 DNA sequence: TGTGCCAGCAGCTCTCGATTCGACAGGCAGGAGAAATACCTGTTTTTT. It codes for CASSSRFDRQEKYLFF. The chain links TRBV7-3 to TRBJ1-4; D might be TRBD1 (6 bases). The CDR3 length is 16 residues. Germline V gives CDR1 SGHTA, CDR2 FQGTGA. V was trimmed by 4 bases and J by 14 bases, leaving 26 bases between them.

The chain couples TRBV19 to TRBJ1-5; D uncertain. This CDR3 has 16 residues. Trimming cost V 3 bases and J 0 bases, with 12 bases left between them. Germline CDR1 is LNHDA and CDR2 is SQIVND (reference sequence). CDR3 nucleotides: TGTGCCAGTAGTATTTGGCCCGCAAATAGCAATCAGCCCCAGCATTTT. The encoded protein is CASSIWPANSNQPQHF. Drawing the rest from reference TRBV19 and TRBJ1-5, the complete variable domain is DGGITQSPKYLFRKEGQNVTLSCEQNLNHDAMYWYRQDPGQGLRLIYYSQIVNDFQKGDIAEGYSVSREKKESFPLTVTSAQKNPTAFYLCASSIWPANSNQPQHFGDGTRLSIL.

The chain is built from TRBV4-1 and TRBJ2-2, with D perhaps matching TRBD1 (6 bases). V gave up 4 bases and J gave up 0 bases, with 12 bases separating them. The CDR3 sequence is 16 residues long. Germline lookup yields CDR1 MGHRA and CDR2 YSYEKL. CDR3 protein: CASSLRTAANTGELFF. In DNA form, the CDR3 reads TGCGCCAGCAGCCTTCGGACAGCCGCGAACACCGGGGAGCTGTTTTTT.

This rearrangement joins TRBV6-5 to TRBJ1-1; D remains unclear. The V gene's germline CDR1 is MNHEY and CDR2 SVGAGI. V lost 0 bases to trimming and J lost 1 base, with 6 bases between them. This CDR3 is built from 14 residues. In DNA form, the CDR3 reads TGTGCCAGCAGTTACTCGAGGGAGAACACTGAAGCTTTCTTT. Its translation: CASSYSRENTEAFF.

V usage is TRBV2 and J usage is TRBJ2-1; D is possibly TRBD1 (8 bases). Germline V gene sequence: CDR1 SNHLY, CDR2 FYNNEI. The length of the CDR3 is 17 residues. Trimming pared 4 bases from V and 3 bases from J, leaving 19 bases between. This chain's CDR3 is CASSVDRELAFYNEQFF. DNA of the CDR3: TGTGCCAGCAGTGTGGACAGGGAACTAGCGTTCTACAATGAGCAGTTCTTC.

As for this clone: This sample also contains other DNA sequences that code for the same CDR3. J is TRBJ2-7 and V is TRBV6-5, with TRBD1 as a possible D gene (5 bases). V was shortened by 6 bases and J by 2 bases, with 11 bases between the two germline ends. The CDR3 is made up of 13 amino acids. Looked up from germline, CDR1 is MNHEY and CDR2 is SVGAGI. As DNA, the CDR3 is TGTGCCAGCAGCAGAGACAGCCCCTACGAGCAGTACTTC. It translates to CASSRDSPYEQYF.

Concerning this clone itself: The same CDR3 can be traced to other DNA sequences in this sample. The CDR3 sequence is CASSYRGQGAGYTF. The CDR3 DNA reads as TGTGCCAGCAGTTACCGAGGACAGGGGGCTGGCTACACCTTC. The chain combines TRBV6-5 with TRBJ1-2, with 11 bases matching TRBD1. V shed 2 bases and J 7 bases; nucleotides not matched to a gene: 3. The CDR3 covers 14 residues. Germline CDR1 and CDR2: MNHEY and SVGAGI.

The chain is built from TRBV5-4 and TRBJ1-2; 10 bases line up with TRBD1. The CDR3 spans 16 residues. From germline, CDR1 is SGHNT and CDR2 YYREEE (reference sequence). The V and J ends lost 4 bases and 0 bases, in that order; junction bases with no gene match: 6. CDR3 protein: CASSPGQGPTNYGYTF. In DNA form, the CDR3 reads TGTGCCAGCAGCCCGGGACAGGGGCCCACTAACTATGGCTACACCTTC.

CDR3 DNA: TGCGCCAGCAGCTTGGCTGACAGGGGGCTTGGCTACACCTTC. This codes for CASSLADRGLGYTF. This rearrangement joins TRBV5-1 to TRBJ1-2, with 10 bases lining up with TRBD1. This CDR3 is 14 amino acids long. CDR1 and CDR2 (germline): SGHRS, YFSETQ. V dropped 0 bases and J dropped 7; count of bases not matched to a gene: 3.

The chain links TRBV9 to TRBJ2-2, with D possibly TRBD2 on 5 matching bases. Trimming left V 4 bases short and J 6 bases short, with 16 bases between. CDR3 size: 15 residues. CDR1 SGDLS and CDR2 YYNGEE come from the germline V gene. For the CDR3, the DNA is TGTGCCAGCAGCACCAACCGGGATCCGGCCGGGGAGCTGTTTTTT. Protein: CASSTNRDPAGELFF.

The CDR3 sequence is CASSSSGGSYNEQFF. CDR3 nucleotides: TGTGCCAGCAGTTCGAGCGGGGGCTCCTACAATGAGCAGTTCTTC. J is TRBJ2-1 and V is TRBV6-4, with TRBD2 matching 8 bases. The CDR3 loop spans 15 amino acids. Germline V gene lookup returns CDR1 MRHNA and CDR2 SNTAGT. With 5 bases clipped from V and 0 bases from J, the junction kept 3 bases outside the gene matches.

CDR3 sequence reads: CKTLGELFF. The CDR3 coding sequence is TGCAAGACTTTGGGGGAGCTGTTTTTT. This chain uses TRBV1 with TRBJ2-2; whether TRBD2, the table's D call, matches the DNA was not checked. TRBV1 is assigned pseudogene status. The CDR3 is 9 residues long.

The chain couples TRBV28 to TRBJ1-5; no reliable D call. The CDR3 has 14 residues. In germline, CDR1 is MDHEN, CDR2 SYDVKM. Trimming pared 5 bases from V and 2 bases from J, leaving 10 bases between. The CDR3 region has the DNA TGTGCCAGCAGTGCCATCATAGGCAATCAGCCCCAGCATTTT. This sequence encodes CASSAIIGNQPQHF.

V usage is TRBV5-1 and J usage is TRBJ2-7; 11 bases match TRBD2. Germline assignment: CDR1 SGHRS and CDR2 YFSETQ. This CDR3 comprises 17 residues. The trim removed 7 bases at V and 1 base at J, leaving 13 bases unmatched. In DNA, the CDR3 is TGCGCCAGCGACACAGGGGGTAGGACTAGCGGGTCCTACGAGCAGTACTTC. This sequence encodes CASDTGGRTSGSYEQYF.

The DNA of the CDR3 is TGTGCCAGCAGTTCCACTAGCGGGGGGGTTTACGAGCAGTACTTC. Translated: CASSSTSGGVYEQYF. The V and J genes are TRBV27 and TRBJ2-7, with 13 bases that match TRBD2. The CDR3 spans 15 residues. With 4 bases clipped from V and 4 bases from J, the junction kept 4 bases outside the gene matches. Germline CDR1 is MNHEY and CDR2 is SMNVEV (reference sequence).

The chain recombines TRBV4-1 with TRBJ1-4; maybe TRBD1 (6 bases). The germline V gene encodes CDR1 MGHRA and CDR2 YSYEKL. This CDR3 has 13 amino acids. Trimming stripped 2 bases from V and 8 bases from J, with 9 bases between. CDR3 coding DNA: TGCGCCAGCAGCCAACAGGGGTCGGAAAAACTGTTTTTT. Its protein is CASSQQGSEKLFF.

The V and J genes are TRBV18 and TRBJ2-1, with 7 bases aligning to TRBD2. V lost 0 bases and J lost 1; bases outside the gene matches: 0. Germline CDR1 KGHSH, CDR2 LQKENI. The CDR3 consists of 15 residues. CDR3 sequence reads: CASSPPGGSYNEQFF. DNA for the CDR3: TGTGCCAGCTCACCACCCGGGGGGTCCTACAATGAGCAGTTCTTC.

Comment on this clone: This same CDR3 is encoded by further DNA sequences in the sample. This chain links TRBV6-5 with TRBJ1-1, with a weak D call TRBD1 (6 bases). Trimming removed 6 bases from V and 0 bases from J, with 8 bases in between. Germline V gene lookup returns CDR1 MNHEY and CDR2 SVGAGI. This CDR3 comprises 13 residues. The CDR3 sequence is CASRTGVNTEAFF. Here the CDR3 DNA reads TGTGCCAGCAGGACAGGAGTGAACACTGAAGCTTTCTTT.

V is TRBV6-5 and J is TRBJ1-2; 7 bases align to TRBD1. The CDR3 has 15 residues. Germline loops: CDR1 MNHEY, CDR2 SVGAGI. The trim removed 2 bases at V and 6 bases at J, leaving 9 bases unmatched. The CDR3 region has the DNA TGTGCCAGCAGTTACAGGGGGCAGGGGTGGGATGGCTACACCTTC. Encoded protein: CASSYRGQGWDGYTF.

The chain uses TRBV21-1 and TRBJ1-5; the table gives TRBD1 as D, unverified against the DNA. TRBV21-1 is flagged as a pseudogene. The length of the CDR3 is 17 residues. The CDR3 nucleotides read TGTGCCAGCAGCAAACCCAGGGGGAACAATAGCAATCAGCCCCAGCATTTT. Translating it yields CASSKPRGNNSNQPQHF.

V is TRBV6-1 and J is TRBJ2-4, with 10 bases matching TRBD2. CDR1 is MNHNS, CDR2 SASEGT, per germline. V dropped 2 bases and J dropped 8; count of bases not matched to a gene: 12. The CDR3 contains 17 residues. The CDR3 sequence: CASSERLASGSRDIQYF. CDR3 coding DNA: TGTGCCAGCAGTGAACGTTTGGCTAGCGGGAGTAGGGACATTCAGTACTTC.